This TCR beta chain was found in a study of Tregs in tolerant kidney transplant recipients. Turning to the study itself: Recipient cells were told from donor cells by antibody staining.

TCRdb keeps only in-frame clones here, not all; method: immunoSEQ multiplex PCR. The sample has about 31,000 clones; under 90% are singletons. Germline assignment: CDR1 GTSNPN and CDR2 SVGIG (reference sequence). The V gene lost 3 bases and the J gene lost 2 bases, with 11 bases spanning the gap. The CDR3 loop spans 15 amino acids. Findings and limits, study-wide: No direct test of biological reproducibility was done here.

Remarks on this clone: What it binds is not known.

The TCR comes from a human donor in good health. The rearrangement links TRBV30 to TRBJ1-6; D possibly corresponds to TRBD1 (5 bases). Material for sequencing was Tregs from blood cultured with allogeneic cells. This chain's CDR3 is CAWRLRGAYNSPLHF. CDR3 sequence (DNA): TGTGCCTGGAGGTTGAGGGGTGCCTATAATTCACCCCTCCACTTT.